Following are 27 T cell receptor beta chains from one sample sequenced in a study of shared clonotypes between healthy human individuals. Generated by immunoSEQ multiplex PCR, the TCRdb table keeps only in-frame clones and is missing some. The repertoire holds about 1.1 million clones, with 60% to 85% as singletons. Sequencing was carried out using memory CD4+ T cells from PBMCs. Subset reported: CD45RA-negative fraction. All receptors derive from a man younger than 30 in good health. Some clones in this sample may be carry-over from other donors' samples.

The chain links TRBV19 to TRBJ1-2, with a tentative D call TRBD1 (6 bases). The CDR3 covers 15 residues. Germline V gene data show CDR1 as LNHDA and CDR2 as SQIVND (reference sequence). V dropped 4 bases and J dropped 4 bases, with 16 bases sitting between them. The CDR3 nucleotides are TGTGCCAGTAGTACACGTCTAGGGGGGAGCTATGGCTACACCTTC. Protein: CASSTRLGGSYGYTF.

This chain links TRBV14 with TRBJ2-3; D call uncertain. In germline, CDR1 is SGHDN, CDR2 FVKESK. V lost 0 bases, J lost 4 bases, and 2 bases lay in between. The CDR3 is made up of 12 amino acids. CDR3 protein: CASSQEADTQYF. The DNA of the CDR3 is TGTGCCAGCAGCCAAGAGGCAGATACGCAGTATTTT.

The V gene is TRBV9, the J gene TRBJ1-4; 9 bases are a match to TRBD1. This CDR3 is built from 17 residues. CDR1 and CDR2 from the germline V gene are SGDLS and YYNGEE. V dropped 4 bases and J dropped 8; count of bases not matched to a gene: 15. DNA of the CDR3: TGTGCCAGCAGCCCCGGGGCGACCGGGACAGGGCTAGAAAAACTGTTTTTT. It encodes CASSPGATGTGLEKLFF.

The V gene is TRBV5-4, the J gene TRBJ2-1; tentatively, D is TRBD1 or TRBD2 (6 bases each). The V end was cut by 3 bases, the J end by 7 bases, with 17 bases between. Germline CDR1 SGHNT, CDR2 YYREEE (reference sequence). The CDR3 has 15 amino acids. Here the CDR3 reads CASSYYDRRENEQFF. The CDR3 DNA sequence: TGTGCCAGCAGCTACTACGACAGGAGGGAGAATGAGCAGTTCTTC.

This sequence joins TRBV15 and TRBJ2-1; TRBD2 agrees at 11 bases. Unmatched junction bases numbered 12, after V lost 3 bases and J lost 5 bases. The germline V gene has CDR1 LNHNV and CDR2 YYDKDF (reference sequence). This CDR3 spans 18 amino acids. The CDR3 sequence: CATSRAAGLAEGHNEQFF. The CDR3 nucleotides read TGTGCCACCAGCAGGGCCGCGGGACTAGCGGAGGGGCACAATGAGCAGTTCTTC.

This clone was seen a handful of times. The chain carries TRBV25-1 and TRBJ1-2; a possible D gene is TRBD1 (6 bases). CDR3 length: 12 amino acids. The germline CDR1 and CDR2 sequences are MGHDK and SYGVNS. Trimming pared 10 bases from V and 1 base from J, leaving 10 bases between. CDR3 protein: CATRGSNYGYTF. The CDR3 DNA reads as TGTGCCACCAGGGGCAGTAACTATGGCTACACCTTC.

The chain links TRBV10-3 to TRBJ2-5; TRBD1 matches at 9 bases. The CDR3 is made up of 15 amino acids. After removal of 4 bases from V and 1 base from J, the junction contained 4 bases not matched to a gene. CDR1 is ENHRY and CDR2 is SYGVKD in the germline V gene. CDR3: CAISAGDRAQETQYF. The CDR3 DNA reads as TGTGCCATCAGTGCGGGGGACAGGGCCCAAGAGACCCAGTACTTC.

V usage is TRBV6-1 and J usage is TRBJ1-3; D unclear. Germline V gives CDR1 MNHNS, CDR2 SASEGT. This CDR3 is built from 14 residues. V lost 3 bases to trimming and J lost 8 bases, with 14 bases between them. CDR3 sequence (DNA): TGTGCCAGCAGTGAGGCACACCACGGATACACCATATATTTT. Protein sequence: CASSEAHHGYTIYF.

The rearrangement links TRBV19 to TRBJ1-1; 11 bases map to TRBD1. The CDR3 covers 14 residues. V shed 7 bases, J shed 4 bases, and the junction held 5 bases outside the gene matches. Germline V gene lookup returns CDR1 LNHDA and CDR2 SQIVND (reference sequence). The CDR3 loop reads CASMGDRGITEAFF. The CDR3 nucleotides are TGTGCCAGTATGGGGGACAGGGGGATCACTGAAGCTTTCTTT.

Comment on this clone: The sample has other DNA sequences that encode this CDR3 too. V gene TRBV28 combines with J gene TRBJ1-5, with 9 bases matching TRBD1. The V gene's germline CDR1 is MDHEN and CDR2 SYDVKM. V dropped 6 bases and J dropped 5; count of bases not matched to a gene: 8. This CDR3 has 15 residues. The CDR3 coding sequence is TGTGCCAGCAGCCCCCGGGACAGGGTTTATCAGCCCCAGCATTTT. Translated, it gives CASSPRDRVYQPQHF.

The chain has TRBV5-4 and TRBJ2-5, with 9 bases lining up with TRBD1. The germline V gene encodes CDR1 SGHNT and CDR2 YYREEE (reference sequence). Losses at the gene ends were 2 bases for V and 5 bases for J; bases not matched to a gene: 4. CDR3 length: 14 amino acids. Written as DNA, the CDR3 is TGTGCCAGCAGCTTACCAGGGACAGGGGAGACCCAGTACTTC. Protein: CASSLPGTGETQYF.

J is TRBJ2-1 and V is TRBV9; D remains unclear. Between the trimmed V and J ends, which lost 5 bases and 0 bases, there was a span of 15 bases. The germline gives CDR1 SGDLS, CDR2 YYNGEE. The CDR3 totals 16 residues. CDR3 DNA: TGTGCCAGCAGTGCAATAATGGCGGACTCCTACAATGAGCAGTTCTTC. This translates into CASSAIMADSYNEQFF.

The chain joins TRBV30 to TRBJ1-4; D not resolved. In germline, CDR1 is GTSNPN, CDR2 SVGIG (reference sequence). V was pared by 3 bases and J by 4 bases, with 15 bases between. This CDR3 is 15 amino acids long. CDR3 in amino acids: CAWRIPGTNNEKLFF. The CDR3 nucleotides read TGTGCCTGGAGGATACCGGGCACCAATAATGAAAAACTGTTTTTT. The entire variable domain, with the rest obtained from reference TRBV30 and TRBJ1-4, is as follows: SQTIHQWPATLVQPVGSPLSLECTVEGTSNPNLYWYRQAAGRGLQLLFYSVGIGQISSEVPQNLSASRPQDRQFILSSKKLLLSDSGFYLCAWRIPGTNNEKLFFGSGTQLSVL.

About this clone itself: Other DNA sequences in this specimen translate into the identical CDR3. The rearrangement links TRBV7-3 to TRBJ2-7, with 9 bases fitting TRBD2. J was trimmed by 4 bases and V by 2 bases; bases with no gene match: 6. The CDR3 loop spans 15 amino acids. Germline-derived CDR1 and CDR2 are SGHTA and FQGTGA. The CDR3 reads CASSLGLAGPYEQYF. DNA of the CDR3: TGTGCCAGCAGCTTAGGGCTAGCGGGACCGTACGAGCAGTACTTC. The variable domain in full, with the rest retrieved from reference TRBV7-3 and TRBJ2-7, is GAGVSQTPSNKVTEKGKYVELRCDPISGHTALYWYRQSLGQGPEFLIYFQGTGAADDSGLPNDRFFAVRPEGSVSTLKIQRTERGDSAVYLCASSLGLAGPYEQYFGPGTRLTVT.

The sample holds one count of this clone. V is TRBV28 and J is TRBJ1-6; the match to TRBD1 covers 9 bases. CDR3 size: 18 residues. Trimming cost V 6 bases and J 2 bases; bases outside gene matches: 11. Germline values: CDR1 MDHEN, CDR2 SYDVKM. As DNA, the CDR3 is TGTGCCAGCAGGCACACCAAGACAGGGGGTGCCTATAATTCACCCCTCCACTTT. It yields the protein CASRHTKTGGAYNSPLHF.

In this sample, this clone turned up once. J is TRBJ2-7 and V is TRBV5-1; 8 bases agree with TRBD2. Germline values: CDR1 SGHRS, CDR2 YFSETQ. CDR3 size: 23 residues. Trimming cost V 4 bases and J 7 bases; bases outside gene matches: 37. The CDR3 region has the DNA TGCGCCAGCAGCCTTGGGCAAAGACCGGACAGAACCATCCTAGCGGGCCATCCCTGGGAGCAGTACTTC. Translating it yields CASSLGQRPDRTILAGHPWEQYF.

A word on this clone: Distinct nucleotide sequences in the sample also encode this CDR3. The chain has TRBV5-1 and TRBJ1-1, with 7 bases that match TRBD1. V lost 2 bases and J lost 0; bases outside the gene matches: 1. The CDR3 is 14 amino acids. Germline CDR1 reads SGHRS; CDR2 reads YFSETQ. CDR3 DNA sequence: TGCGCCAGCAGCTTACAGGGGATGAACACTGAAGCTTTCTTT. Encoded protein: CASSLQGMNTEAFF. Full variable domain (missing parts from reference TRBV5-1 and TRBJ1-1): KAGVTQTPRYLIKTRGQQVTLSCSPISGHRSVSWYQQTPGQGLQFLFEYFSETQRNKGNFPGRFSGRQFSNSRSEMNVSTLELGDSALYLCASSLQGMNTEAFFGQGTRLTVV.

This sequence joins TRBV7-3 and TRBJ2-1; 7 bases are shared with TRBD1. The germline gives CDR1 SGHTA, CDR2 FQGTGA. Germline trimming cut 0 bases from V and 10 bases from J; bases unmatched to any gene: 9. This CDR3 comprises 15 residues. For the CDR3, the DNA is TGTGCCAGCAGCTTAACGTCGCGACAGGGTCAGGAGCAGTTCTTC. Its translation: CASSLTSRQGQEQFF.

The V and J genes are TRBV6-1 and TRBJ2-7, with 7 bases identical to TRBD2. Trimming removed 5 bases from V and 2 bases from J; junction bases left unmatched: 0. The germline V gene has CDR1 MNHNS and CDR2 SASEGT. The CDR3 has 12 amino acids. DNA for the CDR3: TGTGCCAGCAGTCTAGCGGCCTACGAGCAGTACTTC. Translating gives CASSLAAYEQYF.

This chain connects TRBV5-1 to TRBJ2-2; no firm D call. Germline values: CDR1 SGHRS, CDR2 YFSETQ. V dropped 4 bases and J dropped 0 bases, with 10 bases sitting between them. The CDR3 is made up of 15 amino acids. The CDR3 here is CASSGNTANTGELFF. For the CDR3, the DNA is TGCGCCAGCAGCGGGAACACAGCGAACACCGGGGAGCTGTTTTTT. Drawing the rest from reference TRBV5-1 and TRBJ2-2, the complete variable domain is KAGVTQTPRYLIKTRGQQVTLSCSPISGHRSVSWYQQTPGQGLQFLFEYFSETQRNKGNFPGRFSGRQFSNSRSEMNVSTLELGDSALYLCASSGNTANTGELFFGEGSRLTVL.

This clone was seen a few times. The CDR3 sequence is CSDWDRGNTEAFF. DNA for the CDR3: TGCAGCGATTGGGACAGGGGGAACACTGAAGCTTTCTTT. The chain joins TRBV29-1 to TRBJ1-1; 10 bases are a match to TRBD1. In germline, CDR1 is SQVTM, CDR2 ANQGSEA. Losses at the gene ends were 7 bases for V and 1 base for J; bases not matched to a gene: 3. This CDR3 has 13 residues.

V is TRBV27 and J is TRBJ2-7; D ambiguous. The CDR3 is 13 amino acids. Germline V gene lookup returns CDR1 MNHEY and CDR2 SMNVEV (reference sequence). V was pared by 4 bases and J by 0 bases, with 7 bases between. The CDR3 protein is CASSYSVSYEQYF. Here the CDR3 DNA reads TGTGCCAGCAGTTACAGCGTCTCCTACGAGCAGTACTTC.

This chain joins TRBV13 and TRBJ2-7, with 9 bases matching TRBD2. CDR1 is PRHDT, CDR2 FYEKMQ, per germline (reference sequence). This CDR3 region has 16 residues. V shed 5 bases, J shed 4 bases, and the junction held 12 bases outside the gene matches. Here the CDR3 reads CASSRPFAGGPYEQYF. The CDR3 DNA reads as TGTGCCAGCAGCCGGCCGTTTGCGGGAGGGCCGTACGAGCAGTACTTC.

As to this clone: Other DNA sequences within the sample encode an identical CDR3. The CDR3 reads CASGLVGTDTQYF. The CDR3 region has the DNA TGTGCTAGTGGTTTGGTGGGGACAGATACGCAGTATTTT. The chain links TRBV12-5 to TRBJ2-3; D gene ambiguous. The length of the CDR3 is 13 residues. Trimming left V 0 bases short and J 3 bases short, with 4 bases between. Germline CDR1 is LGHNT and CDR2 is FRNRAP.

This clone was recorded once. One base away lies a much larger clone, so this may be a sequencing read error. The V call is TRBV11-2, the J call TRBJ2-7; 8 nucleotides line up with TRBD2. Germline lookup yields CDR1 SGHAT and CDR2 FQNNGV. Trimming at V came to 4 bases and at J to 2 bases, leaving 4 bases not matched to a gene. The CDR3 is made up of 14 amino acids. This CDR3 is CASSSGTRAYEQYF. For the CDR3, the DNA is TGTGCCAGCAGCTCCGGGACTAGGGCCTACGAGCAGTACTTC. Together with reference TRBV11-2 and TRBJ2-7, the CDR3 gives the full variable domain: EAGVAQSPRYKIIEKRQSVAFWCNPISGHATLYWYQQILGQGPKLLIQFQNNGVVDDSQLPKDRFSAERLKGVDSTLKIQPAKLEDSAVYLCASSSGTRAYEQYFGPGTRLTVT.

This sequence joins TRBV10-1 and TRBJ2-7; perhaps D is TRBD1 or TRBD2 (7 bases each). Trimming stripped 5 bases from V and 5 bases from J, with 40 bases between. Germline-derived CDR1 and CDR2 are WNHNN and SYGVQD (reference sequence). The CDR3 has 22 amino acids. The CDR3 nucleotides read TGCGCCAGCAGTACAGACTTCGGACAGGAGGGTCACCACCGGGCGGGAGCCCACGAGCAGTACTTC. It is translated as CASSTDFGQEGHHRAGAHEQYF.

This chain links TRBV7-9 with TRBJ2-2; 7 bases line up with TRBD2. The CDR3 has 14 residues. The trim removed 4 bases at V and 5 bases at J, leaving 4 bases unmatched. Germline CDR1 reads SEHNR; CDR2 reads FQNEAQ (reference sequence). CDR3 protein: CASSSGGITGELFF. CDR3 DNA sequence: TGTGCCAGCAGCTCGGGAGGAATTACCGGGGAGCTGTTTTTT.